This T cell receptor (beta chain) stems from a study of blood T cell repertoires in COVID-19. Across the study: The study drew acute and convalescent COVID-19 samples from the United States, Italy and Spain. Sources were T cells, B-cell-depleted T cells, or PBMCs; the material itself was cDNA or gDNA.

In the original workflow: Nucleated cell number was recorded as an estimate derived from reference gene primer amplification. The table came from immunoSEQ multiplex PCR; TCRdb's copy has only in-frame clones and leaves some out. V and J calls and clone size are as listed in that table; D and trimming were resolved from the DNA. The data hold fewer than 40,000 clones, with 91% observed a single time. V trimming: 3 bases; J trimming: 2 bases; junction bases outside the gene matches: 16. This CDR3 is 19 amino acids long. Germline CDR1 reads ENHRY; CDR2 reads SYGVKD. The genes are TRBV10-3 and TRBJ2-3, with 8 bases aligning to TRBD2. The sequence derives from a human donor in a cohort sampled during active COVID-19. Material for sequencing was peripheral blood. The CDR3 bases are TGTGCCATCAGTGAAGTAGCCAGCGGGGGATCACGGAACACAGATACGCAGTATTTT. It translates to CAISEVASGGSRNTDTQYF.